The 7 T cell receptor beta chains in this list originate from one sample, sequenced in a study of cytotoxic CD8 clonotypes in ibrutinib-treated CLL. Clones were read by immunoSEQ multiplex PCR, and TCRdb kept only the in-frame ones, dropping some. This sample has hundreds of thousands of clones, with roughly two thirds found just once. Sample: PBMCs, taken after 36 months of ibrutinib treatment. Every receptor here comes from a human donor with chronic lymphocytic leukemia.

The rearrangement uses TRBV18 and TRBJ1-6; the D is unclear. The CDR3 is 16 amino acids. The V gene's germline CDR1 is KGHSH and CDR2 LQKENI. V was trimmed by 3 bases and J by 5 bases, leaving 14 bases between them. The CDR3 nucleotides read TGTGCCAGCTCACCCGTTATATTAGGTGATAATTCACCCCTCCACTTT. It specifies CASSPVILGDNSPLHF. The full variable domain, completed using reference TRBV18 and TRBJ1-6, is NAGVMQNPRHLVRRRGQEARLRCSPMKGHSHVYWYRQLPEEGLKFMVYLQKENIIDESGMPKERFSAEFPKEGPSILRIQQVVRGDSAAYFCASSPVILGDNSPLHFGNGTRLTVT.

The chain couples TRBV29-1 to TRBJ1-1, with TRBD1 as a possible D gene (6 bases). V was clipped by 6 bases and J by 0 bases, with 14 bases between them. Germline V gene lookup returns CDR1 SQVTM and CDR2 ANQGSEA. The CDR3 covers 14 residues. This CDR3 is CSVQGPRMNTEAFF. In nucleotides, the CDR3 is TGCAGCGTACAGGGCCCACGTATGAACACTGAAGCTTTCTTT. The whole variable domain, remainder taken from reference TRBV29-1 and TRBJ1-1, is SAVISQKPSRDICQRGTSLTIQCQVDSQVTMMFWYRQQPGQSLTLIATANQGSEATYESGFVIDKFPISRPNLTFSTLTVSNMSPEDSSIYLCSVQGPRMNTEAFFGQGTRLTVV.

V gene TRBV11-3 combines with J gene TRBJ2-1, with D tentatively TRBD1 (6 bases). The germline CDR1 and CDR2 sequences are SGHNT and YENEEA. With 3 bases removed from V and 5 bases from J, the gap between germline ends came to 14 bases. This CDR3 spans 15 amino acids. The CDR3, as DNA: TGTGCCAGCAGCTTCGGACTGGCAGGGGACAATGAGCAGTTCTTC. Its protein product is CASSFGLAGDNEQFF.

The V call is TRBV29-1, the J call TRBJ1-3; TRBD1 is a possible D gene (5 bases). Germline assignment: CDR1 SQVTM and CDR2 ANQGSEA. V lost 3 bases to trimming and J lost 4 bases, with 10 bases between them. This CDR3 has 13 residues. For the CDR3, the DNA is TGCAGCGTTGACAGCGCAGGGGGAAACACCATATATTTT. This sequence encodes CSVDSAGGNTIYF.

This clone was observed a few times. J is TRBJ1-6 and V is TRBV5-1; unclear D gene. V lost 0 bases and J lost 7, with 14 bases in between. CDR1 and CDR2 (germline): SGHRS, YFSETQ. The CDR3 runs to 16 residues. In nucleotides, the CDR3 is TGCGCCAGCAGCTTGGCCTTGGCCCGGTGGAATTCACCCCTCCACTTT. Protein product: CASSLALARWNSPLHF.

This chain links TRBV7-9 with TRBJ2-1; the match to TRBD1 covers 8 bases. V was clipped by 5 bases and J by 7 bases; unmatched bases: 7. Germline assignment: CDR1 SEHNR and CDR2 FQNEAQ (reference sequence). CDR3 length: 14 residues. CDR3 nucleotides: TGTGCCAGCAGCCCCCGAAGGGACAGGAATGAGCAGTTCTTC. It codes for CASSPRRDRNEQFF. Variable domain in full (rest from reference TRBV7-9 and TRBJ2-1): DTGVSQNPRHKITKRGQNVTFRCDPISEHNRLYWYRQTLGQGPEFLTYFQNEAQLEKSRLLSDRFSAERPKGSFSTLEIQRTEQGDSAMYLCASSPRRDRNEQFFGPGTRLTVL.

The V gene is TRBV7-2, the J gene TRBJ1-2; a weak D match, TRBD1 (5 bases). Germline CDR1 SGHTA, CDR2 FQGNSA. The ends were cut back, 1 base at V and 4 bases at J, with 13 bases in the middle. This CDR3 is 15 amino acids long. This CDR3 is CASSLERGRGYGYTF. CDR3 nucleotide sequence: TGTGCCAGCAGCTTAGAGAGGGGAAGAGGCTATGGCTACACCTTC.